The 31 T cell receptor beta chains listed next were all sequenced from one sample in a study of T cells after yellow fever vaccination. TCRdb called the 5' RACE reads again in MiXCR, with one record for every CDR3 protein. The sample has about 360,000 distinct CDR3 sequences, 6.2% seen once. Sequences were derived from PBMCs, sampled 5 days after the yellow fever booster vaccination. The receptors stem from a man aged 30 to 39 who received the YFV17D yellow fever vaccine.

This clonotype turned up a few times. The chain links TRBV4-3 to TRBJ1-2; possibly TRBD1 for D (6 bases). Germline assignment: CDR1 LGHNA and CDR2 YSLEER. The CDR3 contains 13 residues. Trimming took 4 bases from V and 3 from J, leaving 9 bases between them. CDR3: CASSRQEDYGYTF. CDR3 bases: TGCGCCAGCAGCCGACAGGAAGACTATGGCTACACCTTC.

This clonotype was detected ten times or more. This chain links TRBV12-3 or TRBV12-4 with TRBJ2-1, with D possibly TRBD2 on 6 matching bases. V was shortened by 6 bases and J by 8 bases, with 17 bases between the two germline ends. The CDR3 contains 14 residues. CDR3 residues: CASSLTAGPDEQFF. CDR3 sequence (DNA): TGTGCCAGCAGCCTTACGGCGGGACCGGATGAGCAGTTCTTC.

The CDR3 loop reads CSARGGGHETQYF. CDR3 DNA sequence: TGCAGTGCTAGAGGGGGGGGGCATGAGACCCAGTACTTC. The chain has TRBV20-1 and TRBJ2-5; the D gene is possibly TRBD2 (7 bases). The germline V and J ends were trimmed by 1 base and 5 bases, with 11 bases remaining between them. The CDR3 loop spans 13 amino acids. Germline V gene lookup returns CDR1 DFQATT and CDR2 SNEGSKA (reference sequence).

In its sample, this clonotype was seen a few times. This chain connects TRBV29-1 to TRBJ2-3; D possibly corresponds to TRBD2 (6 bases). Germline CDR1 SQVTM, CDR2 ANQGSEA. The CDR3 spans 16 residues. Deletions cut 3 bases from V and 0 bases from J, with 16 bases between. The CDR3 region is CSVDPPEGTSTDTQYF. DNA for the CDR3: TGCAGCGTTGACCCTCCGGAGGGTACTAGCACAGATACGCAGTATTTT.

The chain carries TRBV25-1 and TRBJ2-2; perhaps TRBD2 as D (6 bases). V was clipped by 0 bases and J by 0 bases, with 11 bases between them. CDR1 is MGHDK and CDR2 is SYGVNS in the germline V gene. The CDR3 extends over 17 amino acids. The DNA of the CDR3 is TGTGCCAGCAGTGAATACGGGGTAGCGGCGAACACCGGGGAGCTGTTTTTT. Amino acid sequence: CASSEYGVAANTGELFF.

This clonotype was counted a few times. V usage is TRBV12-3 or TRBV12-4 and J usage is TRBJ2-7; D not resolved. Trimming took 7 bases from V and 0 from J, leaving 16 bases between them. The CDR3 is 15 residues long. The CDR3 DNA is TGTGCCAGCATTTCTACGGACGGTAGCTCCTACGAGCAGTACTTC. This translates into CASISTDGSSYEQYF.

The sample holds many counts of this clonotype. V is TRBV19 and J is TRBJ2-1; 8 nucleotides agree with TRBD2. Per germline, CDR1 LNHDA and CDR2 SQIVND (reference sequence). With 9 bases clipped from V and 0 bases from J, the junction kept 4 bases outside the gene matches. The length of the CDR3 is 14 residues. The CDR3 is CASSGRGSYNEQFF. The CDR3 DNA reads as TGTGCCAGCAGCGGGAGAGGCTCCTACAATGAGCAGTTCTTC.

This clonotype was found many times. The chain couples TRBV12-3 or TRBV12-4 to TRBJ2-2; TRBD2 aligns across 12 bases. After removal of 5 bases from V and 3 bases from J, the junction contained 1 base not matched to a gene. CDR3 length: 15 residues. The CDR3 bases are TGTGCCAGCAGTCCTAGCGGGAGGGACACCGGGGAGCTGTTTTTT. Translated: CASSPSGRDTGELFF.

This clonotype was detected only a few times. Written as DNA, the CDR3 is TGTGCCAGCAGCGCGAGGACAGCCAGGTCCGGGGCCAACGTCCTGACTTTC. Protein sequence: CASSARTARSGANVLTF. J is TRBJ2-6 and V is TRBV11-2, with D possibly matching TRBD1 (6 bases). Germline CDR1 and CDR2: SGHAT and FQNNGV. Trimming removed 5 bases at V and 4 bases at J, with 18 bases between. CDR3 length: 17 amino acids.

This clonotype was counted ten times or more. The CDR3 reads CASSWARGEKLFF. The CDR3 nucleotides read TGTGCCAGCAGCTGGGCCCGAGGTGAAAAACTGTTTTTT. V is TRBV7-3 and J is TRBJ1-4; no definite D call. The germline V gene has CDR1 SGHTA and CDR2 FQGTGA. The CDR3 has 13 amino acids. Between the trimmed V and J ends, which lost 4 bases and 7 bases, there was a span of 10 bases.

This clonotype appeared many times. J is TRBJ2-3 and V is TRBV7-6; 11 bases fit TRBD2. The CDR3 length is 16 residues. J was trimmed by 5 bases and V by 0 bases; bases with no gene match: 4. Germline CDR1 and CDR2: SGHVS and FNYEAQ. CDR3 bases: TGTGCCAGCAGCTTAGCGACTAGCGGGGCGGGAGATACGCAGTATTTT. Translated: CASSLATSGAGDTQYF.

The chain uses TRBV5-6 and TRBJ1-6; no definite D call. The CDR3 has 13 residues. V lost 1 base, J lost 6 bases, and 5 bases lay in between. In germline, CDR1 is SGHDT, CDR2 YYEEEE. CDR3 residues: CASSLLVNSPLHF. CDR3 in DNA: TGTGCCAGCAGCTTGCTGGTTAATTCACCCCTCCACTTT.

This chain uses TRBV2 with TRBJ2-5; D may be TRBD2 (6 bases). The CDR3 covers 14 residues. Trimming stripped 7 bases from V and 0 bases from J, with 12 bases between. Germline CDR1 is SNHLY and CDR2 is FYNNEI. The CDR3 reads CASNEGTYQETQYF. The CDR3 DNA reads as TGTGCCAGCAACGAAGGGACTTACCAAGAGACCCAGTACTTC. The whole variable domain, remainder taken from reference TRBV2 and TRBJ2-5, is EPEVTQTPSHQVTQMGQEVILRCVPISNHLYFYWYRQILGQKVEFLVSFYNNEISEKSEIFDDQFSVERPDGSNFTLKIRSTKLEDSAMYFCASNEGTYQETQYFGPGTRLLVL.

Concerning this clonotype: The missing conserved phenylalanine or tryptophan at the end of this CDR3 makes a read error likely. This chain connects TRBV20-1 to TRBJ2-7; weak D call: TRBD2 (6 bases). This CDR3 region has 13 residues. Trimming left V 2 bases short and J 3 bases short, with 11 bases between. Germline-derived CDR1 and CDR2 are DFQATT and SNEGSKA (reference sequence). The CDR3 nucleotides read TGCAGTGCTAGAACCCGGGAGTACTACGAGCAGTACATC. Translating gives CSARTREYYEQYI.

J is TRBJ2-5 and V is TRBV7-8, with TRBD2 matching over 11 bases. Germline-derived CDR1 and CDR2 are SGHVS and FQNEAQ. The CDR3 is 17 residues long. V shed 5 bases, J shed 0 bases, and the junction held 8 bases outside the gene matches. CDR3 region: CASSQQPGLADQETQYF. The CDR3 DNA reads TGTGCCAGCAGCCAACAACCGGGACTAGCGGACCAAGAGACCCAGTACTTC.

The table lists this clonotype with many counts. The V gene is TRBV5-1, the J gene TRBJ2-1, with D possibly matching TRBD2 (6 bases). Germline assignment: CDR1 SGHRS and CDR2 YFSETQ. The CDR3 is made up of 15 amino acids. With 1 base removed from V and 8 bases from J, the gap between germline ends came to 16 bases. Here the CDR3 reads CASSLQPGAGYEQFF. CDR3 DNA: TGCGCCAGCAGCTTGCAACCGGGAGCCGGGTATGAGCAGTTCTTC.

This clonotype has a count of ten or more. CDR3 sequence: CASSLSLVRQSYEQYF. The CDR3 DNA is TGTGCCAGCAGTTTATCTCTAGTTAGGCAGTCCTACGAGCAGTACTTC. The chain joins TRBV27 to TRBJ2-7; D gene ambiguous. Trimming removed 0 bases at V and 1 base at J, with 13 bases between. Germline loops: CDR1 MNHEY, CDR2 SMNVEV (reference sequence). This CDR3 is 16 amino acids long.

This clonotype was detected only a few times. The rearrangement joins TRBV20-1 to TRBJ1-2; weak D call: TRBD1 (5 bases). Germline loops: CDR1 DFQATT, CDR2 SNEGSKA (reference sequence). V was cut by 0 bases and J by 4 bases, with 12 bases left in between. This CDR3 spans 14 amino acids. The DNA of the CDR3 is TGCAGTGCTAGAGATTACACTGGGGCCTATGGCTACACCTTC. Translated, it gives CSARDYTGAYGYTF.

V is TRBV3-1 and J is TRBJ1-6; D call uncertain. The CDR3 loop spans 18 amino acids. Germline CDR1 and CDR2: LGHDT and YNNKEL (reference sequence). With 3 bases removed from V and 4 bases from J, the gap between germline ends came to 19 bases. The CDR3, as DNA: TGTGCCAGCAGCCAGGAGCCGACTACAGCCAGGTATAATTCACCCCTCCACTTT. Encoded protein: CASSQEPTTARYNSPLHF.

V is TRBV20-1 and J is TRBJ2-3; tentatively, D is TRBD2 (6 bases). The germline gives CDR1 DFQATT, CDR2 SNEGSKA (reference sequence). This CDR3 has 14 residues. V lost 6 bases and J lost 2, with 15 bases in between. The CDR3, as DNA: TGCAGTGCCCACTTGGGGGGTCACACAGATACGCAGTATTTT. Its translation is CSAHLGGHTDTQYF.

This clonotype was seen more than once but under ten times. This chain links TRBV18 with TRBJ2-2, with 9 bases lining up with TRBD1. CDR1 is KGHSH and CDR2 is LQKENI in the germline V gene. With 3 bases clipped from V and 4 bases from J, the junction kept 12 bases outside the gene matches. CDR3 length: 18 residues. CDR3 sequence (DNA): TGTGCCAGCTCACCCCAACCTCCGGGACAGGGTGTCACCGGGGAGCTGTTTTTT. Its protein is CASSPQPPGQGVTGELFF. The entire variable domain, with the rest obtained from reference TRBV18 and TRBJ2-2, is as follows: NAGVMQNPRHLVRRRGQEARLRCSPMKGHSHVYWYRQLPEEGLKFMVYLQKENIIDESGMPKERFSAEFPKEGPSILRIQQVVRGDSAAYFCASSPQPPGQGVTGELFFGEGSRLTVL.

This clonotype came up many times. The chain couples TRBV2 to TRBJ2-2; no firm D call. Germline assignment: CDR1 SNHLY and CDR2 FYNNEI. CDR3 size: 11 residues. Trimming cost V 4 bases and J 6 bases, with 3 bases left between them. The CDR3 protein is CASSVPGELFF. In DNA form, the CDR3 reads TGTGCCAGCAGTGTCCCCGGGGAGCTGTTTTTT.

This clonotype occurred many times. The chain links TRBV5-1 to TRBJ1-5; D is possibly TRBD1 (5 bases). V dropped 0 bases and J dropped 3 bases, with 10 bases sitting between them. The germline V gene has CDR1 SGHRS and CDR2 YFSETQ. CDR3 length: 15 residues. CDR3 bases: TGCGCCAGCAGCTTGGATGGACAACCCAATCAGCCCCAGCATTTT. Translation gives CASSLDGQPNQPQHF.

The chain uses TRBV7-3 and TRBJ1-5; a possible D gene is TRBD1 (5 bases). V lost 5 bases and J lost 7, with 12 bases in between. Germline values: CDR1 SGHTA, CDR2 FQGTGA. This CDR3 has 13 amino acids. The CDR3 sequence: CASSPGLGQPQHF. CDR3 in DNA: TGTGCCAGCAGCCCAGGGCTCGGACAGCCCCAGCATTTT. The full variable domain, with the rest looked up from reference TRBV7-3 and TRBJ1-5, is GAGVSQTPSNKVTEKGKYVELRCDPISGHTALYWYRQSLGQGPEFLIYFQGTGAADDSGLPNDRFFAVRPEGSVSTLKIQRTERGDSAVYLCASSPGLGQPQHFGDGTRLSIL.

In its sample, this clonotype was seen a few times. The gene calls are TRBV11-2 and TRBJ2-2; a possible D gene is TRBD2 (6 bases). Germline CDR1 reads SGHAT; CDR2 reads FQNNGV. CDR3 size: 15 residues. V lost 2 bases, J lost 1 base, and 8 bases lay in between. The CDR3 reads CASSLPEGNTGELFF. The DNA of the CDR3 is TGTGCCAGCAGCTTACCGGAGGGGAACACCGGGGAGCTGTTTTTT.

The sample holds many counts of this clonotype. This chain connects TRBV5-1 to TRBJ1-2; perhaps TRBD1 as D (5 bases). The germline V gene encodes CDR1 SGHRS and CDR2 YFSETQ. The germline V and J ends were trimmed by 1 base and 4 bases, with 11 bases remaining between them. CDR3 length: 14 amino acids. CDR3 nucleotides: TGCGCCAGCAGCTTGTCTGACAGCATCTATGGCTACACCTTC. The encoded protein is CASSLSDSIYGYTF.

This clonotype has more than one count but fewer than ten. The chain carries TRBV20-1 and TRBJ1-6, with D unresolved. This CDR3 has 15 amino acids. Deletions cut 2 bases from V and 6 bases from J, with 14 bases between. The germline gives CDR1 DFQATT, CDR2 SNEGSKA (reference sequence). In DNA, the CDR3 is TGCAGTGCTAGACGGCGCAGAGGCCTTAATTCACCCCTCCACTTT. This encodes CSARRRRGLNSPLHF.

This clonotype was found many times. The chain combines TRBV10-2 with TRBJ2-2; D is possibly TRBD2 (5 bases). This CDR3 contains 12 residues. The germline V gene has CDR1 WSHSY and CDR2 SAAADI. V lost 7 bases, J lost 9 bases, and 12 bases lay in between. CDR3 protein: CASTQDGRELFF. The CDR3 nucleotides are TGCGCCAGCACCCAAGACGGGAGGGAGCTGTTTTTT.

As DNA, the CDR3 is TGTGCCTGGAGTCCGCGGACAGGCTCTGGAAACACCATATATTTT. It is translated as CAWSPRTGSGNTIYF. The rearrangement uses TRBV30 and TRBJ1-3; 7 nucleotides line up with TRBD1. The V segment lost 2 bases and the J segment 0 bases; nucleotides outside the gene matches: 4. The V gene's germline CDR1 is GTSNPN and CDR2 SVGIG (reference sequence). CDR3 length: 15 residues.

V gene TRBV5-6 combines with J gene TRBJ2-7; no firm D call. From germline, CDR1 is SGHDT and CDR2 YYEEEE. V dropped 0 bases and J dropped 9 bases, with 7 bases sitting between them. The CDR3 consists of 11 residues. CDR3 protein: CASSLGNGQYF. In DNA, the CDR3 is TGTGCCAGCAGCTTGGGTAACGGGCAGTACTTC.

J is TRBJ2-4 and V is TRBV30; possibly TRBD1 or TRBD2 for D (5 bases each). Per the germline V gene, CDR1 is GTSNPN and CDR2 is SVGIG (reference sequence). The V and J ends lost 8 bases and 1 base respectively, with 12 bases between them. This CDR3 comprises 13 residues. The DNA of the CDR3 is TGTGCCATGCACTGGGGGGCCAAAAACATTCAGTACTTC. This gives the protein CAMHWGAKNIQYF. Complete variable domain (other parts from reference TRBV30 and TRBJ2-4): SQTIHQWPATLVQPVGSPLSLECTVEGTSNPNLYWYRQAAGRGLQLLFYSVGIGQISSEVPQNLSASRPQDRQFILSSKKLLLSDSGFYLCAMHWGAKNIQYFGAGTRLSVL.